This TCR beta chain is from a study of T cell repertoires in cytomegalovirus infection. At the level of the study: Selection of CMV epitopes for the study included recently identified HLA-C-restricted and well-studied HLA-B-restricted ones.

TCRdb re-called the reads with MiXCR, one entry per CDR3 protein. Here the sample spans about 220,000 distinct CDR3 sequences, roughly two fifths being singletons. Study results and limitations: The study identified carriers of CMV plus the relevant HLA from cumulative public TCR beta family frequency.

Regarding this clonotype: Its specificity is not known.

Germline CDR1 is MNHNS and CDR2 is SASEGT. This CDR3 spans 13 amino acids. V dropped 6 bases and J dropped 6 bases, with 13 bases sitting between them. The material was CD8+ T cells from cultured PBMCs, obtained from culture after CMV antigen stimulation. This sequence was found in a human donor in good health (CMV status not recorded). Some clones in this sample may be carry-over from other donors' samples. V usage is TRBV6-1 and J usage is TRBJ2-3; TRBD1 is a possible D gene (6 bases). The CDR3, as DNA: TGTGCCAGCAGCCCGAGGGGGTCTGATACGCAGTATTTT. This codes for CASSPRGSDTQYF.